This TCR beta chain was profiled in a study of control samples from healthy donors and cancer patients. Trimming pared 4 bases from V and 0 bases from J, leaving 7 bases between. CDR3 size: 14 residues. From germline, CDR1 is SGHNT and CDR2 YYREEE (reference sequence). Data came from immunoSEQ multiplex PCR; TCRdb stores just in-frame clones and leaves some out. The data show some 130,000 clones, about 95% seen once. The sequenced sample consisted of blood. The clonotype was recovered from a man aged 30-40 years in good health. The rearrangement links TRBV5-4 to TRBJ2-2; D not resolved. CDR3 DNA sequence: TGTGCCAGCAGCCGAGACGCGAACACCGGGGAGCTGTTTTTT. Translating gives CASSRDANTGELFF.